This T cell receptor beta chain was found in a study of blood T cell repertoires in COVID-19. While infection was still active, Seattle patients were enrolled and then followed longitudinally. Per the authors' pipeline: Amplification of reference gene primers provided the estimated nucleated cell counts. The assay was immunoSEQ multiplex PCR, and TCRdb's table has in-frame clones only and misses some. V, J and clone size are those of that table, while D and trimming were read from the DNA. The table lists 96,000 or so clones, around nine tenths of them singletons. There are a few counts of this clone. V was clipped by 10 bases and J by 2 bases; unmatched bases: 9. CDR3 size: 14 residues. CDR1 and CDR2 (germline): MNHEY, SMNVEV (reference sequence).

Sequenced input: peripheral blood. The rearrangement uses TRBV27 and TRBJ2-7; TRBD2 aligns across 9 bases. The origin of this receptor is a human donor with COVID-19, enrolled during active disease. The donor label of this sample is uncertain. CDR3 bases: TGTGCCACATCTAGAGCGGGGGGCCCCTACGAGCAGTACTTC. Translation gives CATSRAGGPYEQYF.